These 19 T cell receptor beta chains share one sample of origin, sequenced in a study of a mutant IDH1 vaccine in newly diagnosed glioma. Profiled with immunoSEQ multiplex PCR; TCRdb holds only in-frame clones, not every one. The sample contains approximately 66,000 clones, over 75% of which appear only once. Time point specified: week 23, last vaccination. Alongside topical imiquimod, each dose of vaccine comprised 300 ug of mutant IDH1 20-mer peptide. Their cognate antigens are unknown. Sequencing was performed on PBMCs, taken from a glioma patient whose treatment included an IDH1 peptide vaccine. The receptors were gathered from a man between 18 and 29 years old with glioma.

This clone came up a few times. V usage is TRBV4-1 and J usage is TRBJ1-1; 7 bases agree with TRBD1. The CDR3 consists of 14 residues. V lost 2 bases to trimming and J lost 4 bases; unmatched junction nucleotides: 4. Germline CDR1 MGHRA, CDR2 YSYEKL. In DNA form, the CDR3 reads TGCGCCAGCAGCCAACAGGGGGTGGGCACTGAAGCTTTCTTT. Translated, it gives CASSQQGVGTEAFF.

The chain joins TRBV6-6 to TRBJ1-6; perhaps TRBD1 as D (6 bases). Germline lookup yields CDR1 MNHNY and CDR2 SVGAGI (reference sequence). This CDR3 is 16 amino acids long. Trimming took off 6 bases at V and 6 bases at J, with 18 bases between the two ends. The CDR3 loop is CASRPTGGVANSPLHF. For the CDR3, the DNA is TGTGCCAGCAGACCGACAGGAGGGGTAGCTAATTCACCCCTCCACTTT.

Regarding this clone: One end of the junction does not line up with germline, which may come from a read error. The J gene is TRBJ2-7, the V gene TRBV6-5; TRBD1 matches 10 bases. Germline V lookup: CDR1 MNHEY, CDR2 SVGAGI. The CDR3 spans 14 residues. The CDR3 sequence: CASSYQGQGTPTDF. Here the CDR3 DNA reads TGTGCCAGCAGTTACCAGGGACAGGGGACACCCACTGACTTC.

This chain uses TRBV11-2 with TRBJ2-2; TRBD2 agrees at 11 bases. Trimming took 3 bases from V and 0 from J; bases not matched to a gene: 3. The CDR3 has 17 amino acids. Germline V gene data show CDR1 as SGHAT and CDR2 as FQNNGV. The CDR3 protein is CASSFGTSGANTGELFF. DNA for the CDR3: TGTGCCAGCAGCTTCGGGACTAGCGGAGCGAACACCGGGGAGCTGTTTTTT. Full variable domain (rest looked up from reference TRBV11-2 and TRBJ2-2): EAGVAQSPRYKIIEKRQSVAFWCNPISGHATLYWYQQILGQGPKLLIQFQNNGVVDDSQLPKDRFSAERLKGVDSTLKIQPAKLEDSAVYLCASSFGTSGANTGELFFGEGSRLTVL.

This chain connects TRBV30 to TRBJ1-1, with TRBD1 matching 10 bases. The ends lost 3 bases at V and 0 bases at J; junction bases unmatched: 10. This CDR3 has 17 residues. Germline CDR1 GTSNPN, CDR2 SVGIG (reference sequence). The CDR3 spells CAWRTGTGVIMNTEAFF. The DNA of the CDR3 is TGTGCCTGGAGAACCGGGACAGGGGTAATCATGAACACTGAAGCTTTCTTT.

This clone was picked up a small number of times. The rearrangement links TRBV11-3 to TRBJ1-1, with D hard to call. This CDR3 spans 13 amino acids. The V and J ends lost 6 bases and 0 bases respectively, with 8 bases between them. Per germline, CDR1 SGHNT and CDR2 YENEEA. The CDR3: CASSDKMNTEAFF. DNA of the CDR3: TGTGCCAGCAGTGACAAGATGAACACTGAAGCTTTCTTT.

This chain links TRBV5-8 with TRBJ1-6; 9 nucleotides agree with TRBD1. Germline lookup yields CDR1 SGHTS and CDR2 YDEGEE. The CDR3 totals 14 residues. V dropped 3 bases and J dropped 10; count of bases not matched to a gene: 5. This CDR3 is CASSSRDRASPLHF. In DNA, the CDR3 is TGTGCCAGCAGCTCTCGGGACAGGGCCTCACCCCTCCACTTT.

V is TRBV10-1 and J is TRBJ1-1; 7 bases agree with TRBD1. Germline V gene sequence: CDR1 WNHNN, CDR2 SYGVQD (reference sequence). The junction had 7 bases not matched to a gene; V was cut back by 8 bases and J by 1 base. The CDR3 covers 14 residues. DNA for the CDR3: TGCGCCAGCGGGGGGAGGGGGCGGAACACTGAAGCTTTCTTT. It encodes CASGGRGRNTEAFF.

This rearrangement joins TRBV5-1 to TRBJ1-2; 8 nucleotides align to TRBD1. The CDR3 length is 17 residues. CDR1 and CDR2 from the germline V gene are SGHRS and YFSETQ. V lost 0 bases and J lost 6; bases outside the gene matches: 13. The CDR3 loop is CASSLDPTDRGLNGYTF. Written as DNA, the CDR3 is TGCGCCAGCAGCTTGGACCCCACAGACAGGGGATTGAATGGCTACACCTTC.

The chain employs TRBV10-3 and TRBJ1-4, with TRBD1 matching over 8 bases. The CDR3 contains 16 residues. With 3 bases clipped from V and 7 bases from J, the junction kept 10 bases outside the gene matches. Germline CDR1 is ENHRY and CDR2 is SYGVKD. This CDR3 reads CAISDSGAGGPEKLFF. The CDR3 DNA sequence: TGTGCCATCAGTGACAGTGGGGCAGGGGGCCCTGAAAAACTGTTTTTT.

This clone was found many times. Within the sample, other DNA sequences also encode this same CDR3. The chain uses TRBV28 and TRBJ1-5, with 8 bases fitting TRBD1. Trimming cost V 2 bases and J 4 bases; bases outside gene matches: 4. The CDR3 contains 15 residues. Germline V gene data show CDR1 as MDHEN and CDR2 as SYDVKM. The CDR3 DNA sequence: TGTGCCAGCAGTTTAATCCAGGGGGCGAATCAGCCCCAGCATTTT. Amino acids: CASSLIQGANQPQHF.

The chain couples TRBV7-9 to TRBJ1-5; D uncertain. The V gene lost 3 bases and the J gene lost 0 bases, with 6 bases spanning the gap. The CDR3 is 14 amino acids. Germline CDR1 reads SEHNR; CDR2 reads FQNEAQ (reference sequence). The CDR3 DNA reads as TGTGCCAGCAGCTTCTTGGATAGCAATCAGCCCCAGCATTTT. Its protein is CASSFLDSNQPQHF.

This rearrangement joins TRBV6-5 to TRBJ1-3; a weak D match, TRBD1 (6 bases). CDR1 is MNHEY, CDR2 SVGAGI, per germline. The CDR3 consists of 15 residues. The germline V and J ends were trimmed by 2 bases and 0 bases, with 8 bases remaining between them. The CDR3 region has the DNA TGTGCCAGCAGTTACAAGGGGGGCTCTGGAAACACCATATATTTT. It is translated as CASSYKGGSGNTIYF.

The rearrangement joins TRBV4-3 to TRBJ1-2; a possible D gene is TRBD1 (5 bases). This CDR3 spans 14 amino acids. Germline values: CDR1 LGHNA, CDR2 YSLEER. Trimming removed 1 base at V and 2 bases at J, with 8 bases between. CDR3 nucleotide sequence: TGCGCCAGCAGCCAAGGACAGTTGAACTATGGCTACACCTTC. It translates to CASSQGQLNYGYTF.

The chain joins TRBV30 to TRBJ2-7, with D unresolved. CDR1 is GTSNPN, CDR2 SVGIG, per germline (reference sequence). The CDR3 length is 15 residues. V was pared by 3 bases and J by 6 bases, with 21 bases between. The CDR3 nucleotides are TGTGCCTGGAGGGACCGCGCTAATGGCAGGCCCGAGCAGTACTTC. This gives the protein CAWRDRANGRPEQYF.

This chain uses TRBV4-3 with TRBJ2-2, with D perhaps TRBD2 (7 bases). The CDR3 runs to 20 residues. Deletions cut 0 bases from V and 4 bases from J, with 24 bases between. Germline V lookup: CDR1 LGHNA, CDR2 YSLEER. In DNA, the CDR3 is TGCGCCAGCAGCCAAGAGGAGCGCCCCGGGGGCGGGGGTGTCACCGGGGAGCTGTTTTTT. It is translated as CASSQEERPGGGGVTGELFF.

The chain uses TRBV19 and TRBJ1-3, with D hard to call. CDR1 is LNHDA, CDR2 SQIVND, per germline (reference sequence). CDR3 length equals 14 residues. V lost 6 bases to trimming and J lost 0 bases, with 9 bases between them. The CDR3 loop is CASRPTNSGNTIYF. CDR3 coding DNA: TGTGCCAGTAGACCTACTAACTCTGGAAACACCATATATTTT.

This clone is a singleton in its sample. The CDR3 loop is CASSLDRGRAYEQYF. The CDR3 DNA is TGTGCCAGCAGCTTAGACCGGGGAAGGGCCTACGAGCAGTACTTC. The chain carries TRBV11-2 and TRBJ2-7; possibly TRBD2 for D (5 bases). This CDR3 comprises 15 residues. Germline assignment: CDR1 SGHAT and CDR2 FQNNGV. The germline V and J ends were trimmed by 0 bases and 2 bases, with 11 bases remaining between them.

The chain joins TRBV5-1 to TRBJ2-7, with 8 nucleotides matching TRBD1. Germline assignment: CDR1 SGHRS and CDR2 YFSETQ. V shed 2 bases and J 7 bases; nucleotides not matched to a gene: 5. This CDR3 is 13 amino acids long. The CDR3 DNA is TGCGCCAGCAGCTTCCAGGGGGCAGGGGAGCAGTACTTC. Encoded protein: CASSFQGAGEQYF.